What follows describes a single T cell receptor beta chain. Its target is unknown. This specimen comes from a study of cytomegalovirus exposure and HLA in healthy donors. Overall study findings and caveats: Published work reported that the classifier diagnosed cytomegalovirus status with high specificity and sensitivity. When a later analysis compared HLA-associated TCR beta chains with equally common others, the HLA-associated chains turned out to be more clonally expanded and to have lower generation probabilities.

Primers for the PCR totalled 60 Vbeta and 13 Jbeta. Under the authors' procedure: Around 10 million of the roughly 80 million unique TCR beta chains counted in a later analysis were shared. Assay: immunoSEQ multiplex PCR; the TCRdb copy retains only in-frame clones and omits some. That table gives V, J and clone size, and the DNA gave D and trimming. The sample lists 200,000 or so clones; roughly 76% were seen once. This CDR3 has 15 residues. The J segment lost 0 bases and the V segment lost 8 bases, leaving 5 bases of the junction unmatched. Germline V gives CDR1 MDHEN, CDR2 SYDVKM. The sequence derives from a man in his forties in good health and CMV-seropositive. Sequenced material: PBMCs. The rearrangement uses TRBV28 and TRBJ2-2; TRBD1 matches at 8 bases. Here the CDR3 reads CASGQGPSNTGELFF. The CDR3, as DNA: TGTGCCAGCGGACAGGGTCCGTCGAACACCGGGGAGCTGTTTTTT.